Sequencing of this T cell receptor (beta chain) was carried out in a study of human T cells and chemical hapten exposure. Study-level results: Versus controls, expanded TCRs had significantly more large CDR3 similarity clusters.

This CDR3 region has 13 residues. Germline-derived CDR1 and CDR2 are LGHDT and YNNKEL (reference sequence). Trimming cost V 4 bases and J 6 bases, with 13 bases left between them. TCRdb fed the RACE reads into MiXCR, producing one record per CDR3 protein. The table has more than 65,000 distinct CDR3 sequences, approximately 35% seen once. As for time point: patch test 1, 2 weeks after DPC sensitization. Described treatment: therapeutic diphenylcyclopropenone sensitization with weekly scalp DPC. Turning to this clonotype: What it binds is unknown.

This TCR was recovered from a man in his forties or fifties with alopecia areata. Some clones in this sample may be carry-over from other donors' samples. The chain joins TRBV3-1 to TRBJ2-7; possibly TRBD1 for D (6 bases). This sample comprised whole blood, obtained in connection with sensitization to the hapten diphenylcyclopropenone (DPC). CDR3 in amino acids: CASSLRGQFEQYF. DNA of the CDR3: TGTGCCAGCAGCCTACGAGGACAGTTCGAGCAGTACTTC.